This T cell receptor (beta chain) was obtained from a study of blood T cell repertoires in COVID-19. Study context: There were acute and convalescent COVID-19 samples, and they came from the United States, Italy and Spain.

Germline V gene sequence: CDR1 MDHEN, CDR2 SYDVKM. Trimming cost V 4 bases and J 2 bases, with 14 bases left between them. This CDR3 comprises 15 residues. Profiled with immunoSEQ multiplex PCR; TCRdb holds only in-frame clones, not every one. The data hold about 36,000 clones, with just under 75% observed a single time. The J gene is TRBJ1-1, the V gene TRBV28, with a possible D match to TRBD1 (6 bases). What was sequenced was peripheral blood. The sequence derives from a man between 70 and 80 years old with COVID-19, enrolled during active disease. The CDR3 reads CASSSWGRGNTEAFF. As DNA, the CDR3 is TGTGCCAGCAGTTCATGGGGCAGGGGTAACACTGAAGCTTTCTTT.